Described below is a single T cell receptor beta chain sequence and its context. Its target is unknown. This record comes from a study of T cell responses to AZD1222 COVID-19 vaccine. Study-level points and caveats: CD4 TCRs covered the whole spike, strongest at regions 160-218 and 743-854.

Looked up from germline, CDR1 is LNHNV and CDR2 is YYDKDF (reference sequence). The CDR3 runs 15 residues. V dropped 5 bases and J dropped 7; count of bases not matched to a gene: 13. TCRdb's table, derived via immunoSEQ multiplex PCR, lists solely in-frame clones and lacks some. The table has around 150,000 clones, about 90% seen once. The receptor's source is an adult who received the AZD1222 COVID-19 vaccine. This chain connects TRBV15 to TRBJ1-2; 7 bases match TRBD1. Sample: peripheral blood, taken 28 days after the second AZD1222 dose. The DNA for the CDR3 is TGTGCCACCAGCGGTAAGGGCCACAGGGGCCTTGGCTACACCTTC. This gives the protein CATSGKGHRGLGYTF.